The 12 T cell receptor beta chains reported below all come from one sample, sequenced in a study of blood T cell repertoires in COVID-19. Measured with immunoSEQ multiplex PCR; TCRdb has only the in-frame clones, and not every one. This sample yields fewer than 130,000 clones, of which 88% are seen a single time; around 3% belongs to the top ten. Material for sequencing was peripheral blood. These receptors were taken from a woman in her fifties or sixties with acute or convalescent COVID-19.

In its sample, this clone was seen once. The chain has TRBV6-4 and TRBJ1-2; maybe TRBD1 (5 bases). Germline CDR1 and CDR2: MRHNA and SNTAGT. The CDR3 loop spans 13 amino acids. The V end lost 6 bases, the J end lost 6 bases, and 14 bases lay between the germline ends. The CDR3, as DNA: TGTGCCAGCAGGCCGACAGTCTATCATGGCTACACCTTC. Residues: CASRPTVYHGYTF.

The chain carries TRBV5-6 and TRBJ1-1; 9 nucleotides line up with TRBD1. V lost 9 bases to trimming and J lost 3 bases; unmatched junction nucleotides: 12. CDR1 is SGHDT and CDR2 is YYEEEE in the germline V gene. The CDR3 sequence is 15 residues long. The CDR3 is CATTTGTGPYTEAFF. DNA for the CDR3: TGTGCCACAACGACCGGGACAGGGCCCTACACTGAAGCTTTCTTT.

This clone was recorded a few times. The chain employs TRBV2 and TRBJ2-3; maybe TRBD2 (6 bases). The CDR3 covers 14 residues. Germline-derived CDR1 and CDR2 are SNHLY and FYNNEI. Trimming cost V 4 bases and J 1 base, with 9 bases left between them. CDR3 protein: CASSAERGTDTQYF. CDR3 nucleotides: TGTGCCAGCAGTGCGGAGCGGGGCACAGATACGCAGTATTTT. Combining the CDR3 with reference TRBV2 and TRBJ2-3 gives the whole variable domain EPEVTQTPSHQVTQMGQEVILRCVPISNHLYFYWYRQILGQKVEFLVSFYNNEISEKSEIFDDQFSVERPDGSNFTLKIRSTKLEDSAMYFCASSAERGTDTQYFGPGTRLTVL.

The chain couples TRBV11-2 to TRBJ2-2, with 9 positions matching TRBD2. The CDR3 contains 16 residues. Trimming took 4 bases from V and 1 from J; bases not matched to a gene: 4. CDR1 is SGHAT and CDR2 is FQNNGV in the germline V gene. This chain's CDR3 is CASSSLAGENTGELFF. CDR3 coding DNA: TGTGCCAGCAGCTCGTTAGCGGGAGAGAACACCGGGGAGCTGTTTTTT.

The chain is built from TRBV18 and TRBJ2-2; D possibly corresponds to TRBD2 (5 bases). Trimming pared 1 base from V and 0 bases from J, leaving 9 bases between. Looked up from germline, CDR1 is KGHSH and CDR2 is LQKENI. This CDR3 spans 16 amino acids. The CDR3 nucleotides read TGTGCCAGCTCACCACTCCAAGCGGCGAACACCGGGGAGCTGTTTTTT. Translated, it gives CASSPLQAANTGELFF.

V and J are TRBV7-9 and TRBJ2-1; 15 nucleotides line up with TRBD2. CDR1 and CDR2 (germline): SEHNR, FQNEAQ (reference sequence). The CDR3 spans 14 residues. The V gene end was trimmed by 4 bases and the J gene end by 10 bases; junction bases not matched to a gene: 2. The CDR3 DNA follows: TGTGCCAGCAGCTGGGGACTAGCGGGGGGCGAGCAGTTCTTC. Amino acids: CASSWGLAGGEQFF.

This clone was picked up a small number of times. The chain uses TRBV5-1 and TRBJ2-7; D unresolved. The V end was cut by 0 bases, the J end by 0 bases, with 7 bases between. CDR1 and CDR2 (germline): SGHRS, YFSETQ. The CDR3 is made up of 14 amino acids. The CDR3 bases are TGCGCCAGCAGCTTGGATCTTAACTCCTACGAGCAGTACTTC. It translates to CASSLDLNSYEQYF.

The chain recombines TRBV5-1 with TRBJ2-7; 7 nucleotides agree with TRBD1. Germline CDR1 reads SGHRS; CDR2 reads YFSETQ. J lost 0 bases, V lost 4 bases, and 7 bases had no gene match. The CDR3 sequence is 15 residues long. The CDR3 sequence is CASSPGQRSSYEQYF. The CDR3 coding sequence is TGCGCCAGCAGCCCGGGACAGAGGAGCTCCTACGAGCAGTACTTC.

V gene TRBV4-1 combines with J gene TRBJ1-1; D gene unclear. CDR1 is MGHRA, CDR2 YSYEKL, per germline. This CDR3 is 12 amino acids long. The V gene lost 1 base and the J gene lost 7 bases, with 7 bases spanning the gap. CDR3 DNA: TGCGCCAGCAGCCAAGTTGGAGATGAAGCTTTCTTT. It yields the protein CASSQVGDEAFF.

The sample holds one count of this clone. The chain uses TRBV24-1 and TRBJ2-5; 7 nucleotides align to TRBD2. Germline assignment: CDR1 KGHDR and CDR2 SFDVKD. Trimming removed 1 base from V and 4 bases from J; junction bases left unmatched: 8. The CDR3 runs to 16 residues. The CDR3 nucleotides are TGTGCCACCAGTGATTTAGTTGCGGGAGAATCAGAGACCCAGTACTTC. Amino acid sequence: CATSDLVAGESETQYF.

This rearrangement joins TRBV18 to TRBJ1-5; the match to TRBD1 covers 10 bases. The germline V gene has CDR1 KGHSH and CDR2 LQKENI. V dropped 4 bases and J dropped 6; count of bases not matched to a gene: 3. The CDR3 covers 14 residues. The CDR3 here is CASSLDRGIQPQHF. The DNA for the CDR3 is TGTGCCAGCTCACTGGACAGGGGGATTCAGCCCCAGCATTTT.

Of note for this clone: Other DNA sequences in the same sample also yield this CDR3. J is TRBJ2-1 and V is TRBV5-1, with TRBD2 identical over 11 bases. V shed 0 bases, J shed 6 bases, and the junction held 5 bases outside the gene matches. The CDR3 is 16 amino acids. The germline V gene has CDR1 SGHRS and CDR2 YFSETQ. The CDR3 loop reads CASSLVLAGGRNEQFF. For the CDR3, the DNA is TGCGCCAGCAGCTTGGTATTAGCGGGAGGGCGCAATGAGCAGTTCTTC.